The 26 T cell receptor beta chains below all came from one sample that was sequenced in a study of molecular identifiers for immune sequencing clone quantification. Using its own MiXCR run on the PCR reads, TCRdb lists one record per CDR3 protein. The table lists about 100,000 distinct CDR3 sequences, roughly a third of them singletons. Sequencing input: naive CD8+ T cells from blood, with Jurkat cell RNA spiked in. The subset denotes: FACS-sorted CD8+CD4-CCR7+CD45RA+ naive T cells. Receptor source: a human donor in good health. Some libraries in this study had Jurkat cell RNA spiked in.

Remarks on this clonotype: Here the CDR3 omits its conserved ending phenylalanine or tryptophan, so a read error is the likely source. V and J are TRBV19 and TRBJ2-4, with 8 nucleotides matching TRBD2. V gave up 5 bases and J gave up 8 bases; unmatched junction bases: 14. The length of the CDR3 is 16 residues. Germline CDR1 and CDR2: LNHDA and SQIVND (reference sequence). Written as DNA, the CDR3 is TGTGCCAGTAGTCGGAGGCGGGAGGATGGGAAATACATTCAGTACATC. Translating gives CASSRRREDGKYIQYI.

Regarding this clonotype: It may be a read error: a sequence one base away is much more abundant. The V and J genes are TRBV4-2 and TRBJ2-7; 9 bases line up with TRBD2. The CDR3 is made up of 15 amino acids. The germline gives CDR1 LGHNA, CDR2 YNFKEQ. This chain's CDR3 is CASSQEASGDYGQYF. CDR3 coding DNA: TGTGCCAGCAGCCAAGAAGCTAGCGGGGACTACGGGCAGTACTTC.

This chain connects TRBV6-2 or TRBV6-3 to TRBJ2-1, with TRBD2 matching 15 bases. CDR1 is MNHEY and CDR2 is SVGEGT in the germline V gene. The trim removed 6 bases at V and 4 bases at J, leaving 10 bases unmatched. The CDR3 sequence is 18 residues long. The CDR3 spells CASRPGLAGGNRYNEQFF. The CDR3 DNA follows: TGTGCCAGCAGACCGGGACTAGCGGGAGGAAACCGATACAATGAGCAGTTCTTC.

The rearrangement uses TRBV5-6 and TRBJ2-7, with D perhaps matching TRBD1 (6 bases). Germline CDR1 SGHDT, CDR2 YYEEEE. This CDR3 has 12 amino acids. V lost 4 bases, J lost 5 bases, and 10 bases lay in between. CDR3 sequence (DNA): TGTGCCAGCAGCAAACAGGGCCACGAGCAGTACTTC. It is translated as CASSKQGHEQYF.

This rearrangement joins TRBV6-2 or TRBV6-3 to TRBJ2-7; a possible D gene is TRBD2 (5 bases). This CDR3 comprises 13 residues. The V and J ends lost 7 bases and 3 bases respectively, with 13 bases between them. Germline lookup yields CDR1 MNHEY and CDR2 SVGEGT. The CDR3 coding sequence is TGTGCCAGCATGTCGGACTCATTCTACGAGCAGTACTTC. Translation gives CASMSDSFYEQYF.

This clonotype was seen repeatedly, ten times or more. V usage is TRBV20-1 and J usage is TRBJ2-4, with TRBD1 matching over 7 bases. The V gene's germline CDR1 is DFQATT and CDR2 SNEGSKA (reference sequence). V lost 5 bases to trimming and J lost 4 bases; unmatched junction nucleotides: 5. The CDR3 runs to 13 residues. As DNA, the CDR3 is TGCAGTGCTGATGGGACAGCTAAAAACATTCAGTACTTC. Translating gives CSADGTAKNIQYF.

Points on this clonotype: A much larger clone is a single base away; this may be a read error. The chain couples TRBV28 to TRBJ2-7; tentatively, D is TRBD1 (6 bases). The germline gives CDR1 MDHEN, CDR2 SYDVKM. The CDR3 sequence is 15 residues long. The CDR3 DNA is TGTGCCAGCAGTTTACGTGGGACACTATCCTACGAGCGGTACTTC. This translates into CASSLRGTLSYERYF. The full variable domain, its missing parts supplied by reference TRBV28 and TRBJ2-7, is DVKVTQSSRYLVKRTGEKVFLECVQDMDHENMFWYRQDPGLGLRLIYFSYDVKMKEKGDIPEGYSVSREKKERFSLILESASTNQTSMYLCASSLRGTLSYERYFGPGTRLTVT.

A single count supports this clonotype. A read error may explain this, as a much larger clone is one base away. This chain uses TRBV6-2 or TRBV6-3 with TRBJ2-4, with D uncertain. Germline CDR1 MNHEY, CDR2 SVGEGT. This CDR3 is 12 amino acids long. In DNA form, the CDR3 reads TGTGTCAGCCTAGATGAGGCGAACATTCAGTACTTC. Translating gives CVSLDEANIQYF.

CDR3 region: CATSIGTGSPRGQYF. The CDR3 nucleotides read TGTGCCACCAGCATAGGGACAGGCTCGCCTCGGGGGCAGTACTTC. The V and J genes are TRBV15 and TRBJ2-7; 8 bases map to TRBD1. CDR3 length: 15 residues. V lost 4 bases and J lost 9; bases outside the gene matches: 14. Germline V gives CDR1 LNHNV, CDR2 YYDKDF (reference sequence).

The chain has TRBV7-8 and TRBJ2-7; the match to TRBD1 covers 12 bases. The CDR3 spans 16 residues. Germline V gene data show CDR1 as SGHVS and CDR2 as FQNEAQ. The junction had 11 bases not matched to a gene; V was cut back by 4 bases and J by 7 bases. The CDR3 protein is CASSSPLGQGAREQYF. The CDR3 DNA follows: TGTGCCAGCAGCTCTCCTTTGGGACAGGGGGCGAGGGAGCAGTACTTC.

Remarks on this clonotype: This may be a read error, as it is one base from a much larger clone. CDR3 DNA sequence: TGTGCCAGCACGCCTGACCCGGGAGACCATGAGACCCAGTACTTC. This gives the protein CASTPDPGDHETQYF. The chain combines TRBV2 with TRBJ2-5, with D perhaps matching TRBD2 (6 bases). Germline V CDR1 and CDR2: SNHLY, FYNNEI. There are 15 residues in the CDR3. Looking up the rest from reference TRBV2 and TRBJ2-5 gives the full variable domain: EPEVTQTPSHQVTQMGQEVILRCVPISNHLYFYWYRQILGQKVEFLVSFYNNEISEKSEIFDDQFSVERPDGSNFTLKIRSTKLEDSAMYFCASTPDPGDHETQYFGPGTRLLVL.

This clonotype was counted between two and nine times. DNA for the CDR3: TGTGCCAGCAGTTTACTACCGAATAATTCACCCCTCCACTTT. It encodes CASSLLPNNSPLHF. V is TRBV27 and J is TRBJ1-6; D gene unclear. The germline gives CDR1 MNHEY, CDR2 SMNVEV (reference sequence). Deletions cut 2 bases from V and 5 bases from J, with 7 bases between. The CDR3 extends over 14 amino acids.

For this clonotype: A much larger clone is a single base away; this may be a read error. The rearrangement joins TRBV5-4 to TRBJ1-2; D is perhaps TRBD1 (6 bases). Trimming took off 2 bases at V and 6 bases at J, with 8 bases between the two ends. The CDR3 contains 12 residues. In germline, CDR1 is SGHNT, CDR2 YYREEE (reference sequence). CDR3 sequence: CASSLGQNGYTF. For the CDR3, the DNA is TGTGCCAGCAGCTTAGGACAGAATGGCTACACCTTC. The full variable domain, rest sourced from reference TRBV5-4 and TRBJ1-2, is ETGVTQSPTHLIKTRGQQVTLRCSSQSGHNTVSWYQQALGQGPQFIFQYYREEENGRGNFPPRFSGLQFPNYSSELNVNALELDDSALYLCASSLGQNGYTFGSGTRLTVV.

This clonotype was detected a few times. This rearrangement joins TRBV28 to TRBJ1-2; D is possibly TRBD1 (6 bases). Trimming shortened V by 3 bases and J by 4 bases, and 9 bases separated the two germline ends. Germline V gene sequence: CDR1 MDHEN, CDR2 SYDVKM. The CDR3 consists of 13 residues. The CDR3 DNA reads TGTGCCAGCAGTTTCATAGGGGGCTATGGCTACACCTTC. It specifies CASSFIGGYGYTF.

A single count supports this clonotype. The V gene is TRBV7-9, the J gene TRBJ2-3, with D maybe TRBD2 (5 bases). Trimming pared 3 bases from V and 4 bases from J, leaving 14 bases between. Germline CDR1 and CDR2: SEHNR and FQNEAQ (reference sequence). The CDR3 is 15 amino acids. CDR3 bases: TGTGCCAGCAGCTTGTCGGAAGGGCGGGCAGATACGCAGTATTTT. It yields the protein CASSLSEGRADTQYF.

The table lists this clonotype with many counts. The chain links TRBV28 to TRBJ1-1; D is ambiguous. The CDR3 spans 9 residues. From germline, CDR1 is MDHEN and CDR2 SYDVKM. Trimming cost V 10 bases and J 8 bases, with 8 bases left between them. The CDR3 region is CATQSEAFF. Written as DNA, the CDR3 is TGTGCCACTCAATCGGAAGCTTTCTTT.

The chain recombines TRBV2 with TRBJ1-1; the D is unclear. This CDR3 has 16 residues. From germline, CDR1 is SNHLY and CDR2 FYNNEI. Trimming cost V 1 base and J 5 bases, with 17 bases left between them. CDR3 sequence reads: CASSEGNAWEKTEAFF. In nucleotides, the CDR3 is TGTGCCAGCAGTGAAGGGAACGCCTGGGAAAAAACTGAAGCTTTCTTT. Together with reference TRBV2 and TRBJ1-1, the CDR3 gives the full variable domain: EPEVTQTPSHQVTQMGQEVILRCVPISNHLYFYWYRQILGQKVEFLVSFYNNEISEKSEIFDDQFSVERPDGSNFTLKIRSTKLEDSAMYFCASSEGNAWEKTEAFFGQGTRLTVV.

This clonotype was seen repeatedly, ten times or more. V is TRBV6-2 or TRBV6-3 and J is TRBJ1-1, with D unclear. Germline CDR1 and CDR2: MNHEY and SVGEGT. The CDR3 totals 12 residues. Trimming removed 0 bases from V and 8 bases from J, with 7 bases in between. The CDR3 DNA reads TGTGCCAGCAGTTACTCGAAGGCCGAAGCTTTCTTT. The encoded protein is CASSYSKAEAFF.

This clonotype showed up just a few times. This chain connects TRBV20-1 to TRBJ2-7; possibly TRBD1 for D (6 bases). CDR1 and CDR2 from the germline V gene are DFQATT and SNEGSKA (reference sequence). The CDR3 length is 13 residues. With 3 bases removed from V and 9 bases from J, the gap between germline ends came to 18 bases. The CDR3 coding sequence is TGCAGTGCTAGGAACGGACAGCCCTTAGTGCAGTACTTC. Translation gives CSARNGQPLVQYF.

Comment on this clonotype: A junction end diverges from the germline sequence, so it may reflect a read error. The CDR3 protein is CASTRTDNIEAFF. The DNA of the CDR3 is TGTGCCAGCACCCGGACAGACAACATTGAAGCTTTCTTT. The rearrangement uses TRBV28 and TRBJ1-1; weak D call: TRBD1 (6 bases). In germline, CDR1 is MDHEN, CDR2 SYDVKM. This CDR3 is built from 13 residues.

As to this clonotype: The conserved phenylalanine or tryptophan normally closing the CDR3 is absent here, so this likely arose from a read error. The chain has TRBV29-1 and TRBJ1-1; D ambiguous. CDR3 length equals 13 residues. The germline V gene has CDR1 SQVTM and CDR2 ANQGSEA. The V gene lost 3 bases and the J gene lost 1 base, with 9 bases spanning the gap. This CDR3 is CSVDLSQNTEAFI. Written as DNA, the CDR3 is TGCAGCGTTGATCTCAGCCAGAACACTGAAGCTTTCATT.

This clonotype was counted between two and nine times. The rearrangement uses TRBV28 and TRBJ2-7, with D unresolved. This CDR3 is 13 amino acids long. V was pared by 10 bases and J by 4 bases, with 17 bases between. The germline gives CDR1 MDHEN, CDR2 SYDVKM. The CDR3 region is CATRYPPRYEQYF. The CDR3 nucleotides read TGTGCCACCCGCTACCCCCCCCGGTACGAGCAGTACTTC.

V usage is TRBV4-2 and J usage is TRBJ2-3; 14 nucleotides match TRBD2. The CDR3 totals 20 residues. In germline, CDR1 is LGHNA, CDR2 YNFKEQ. Trimming removed 5 bases from V and 1 base from J; junction bases left unmatched: 14. CDR3 region: CASSNRGLAGVVRRTDTQYF. DNA of the CDR3: TGTGCCAGCAGCAACCGGGGACTAGCGGGAGTTGTACGGCGCACAGATACGCAGTATTTT.

A remark on this clonotype: Just one base apart from a much larger clone, this may be a read error. The gene calls are TRBV20-1 and TRBJ2-1; D might be TRBD1 or TRBD2, each matching 5 bases. The J call is uncertain, as TRBJ2-7 better fits the DNA end. Germline V gene lookup returns CDR1 DFQATT and CDR2 SNEGSKA (reference sequence). The CDR3 totals 13 residues. CDR3 nucleotide sequence: TGCAGTGCTAGAGGACAGCGGTTCTATGAGCAGTACTTC. Amino acid sequence: CSARGQRFYEQYF.

This clonotype has more than one count but fewer than ten. The chain links TRBV4-3 to TRBJ2-3; possibly TRBD1 for D (5 bases). The CDR3 runs to 13 residues. From germline, CDR1 is LGHNA and CDR2 YSLEER. V lost 3 bases and J lost 9, with 13 bases in between. CDR3 protein: CASSQGRRITQYF. In DNA, the CDR3 is TGCGCCAGCAGCCAGGGGCGTCGGATCACGCAGTATTTT.

This clonotype was seen only a few times. The V gene is TRBV4-3, the J gene TRBJ1-4; no clear D gene. Germline CDR1 and CDR2: LGHNA and YSLEER. CDR3 size: 16 residues. The V gene lost 4 bases and the J gene lost 2 bases, with 14 bases spanning the gap. CDR3 sequence reads: CASSPRRPPTNEKLFF. CDR3 in DNA: TGCGCCAGCAGCCCTCGACGACCCCCGACTAATGAAAAACTGTTTTTT.